Shown below are 18 T cell receptor beta chains from a single sample sequenced in a study of shared clonotypes between healthy human individuals. Assay used: immunoSEQ multiplex PCR; TCRdb lists only in-frame clones, some missing. This sample has over 400,000 clones, with around four fifths found just once. The sample was PBMCs. Receptors originate from a woman aged 40 to 55 in good health. Some clones in this sample may be carry-over from other donors' samples.

The rearrangement joins TRBV28 to TRBJ2-5, with D perhaps TRBD1 or TRBD2 (6 bases each). The CDR3 consists of 14 residues. The ends were cut back, 6 bases at V and 3 bases at J, with 14 bases in the middle. Germline-derived CDR1 and CDR2 are MDHEN and SYDVKM. This chain's CDR3 is CASRIPGEEETQYF. The CDR3 DNA is TGTGCCAGCAGGATTCCAGGGGAGGAAGAGACCCAGTACTTC. The full variable domain, its missing parts supplied by reference TRBV28 and TRBJ2-5, is DVKVTQSSRYLVKRTGEKVFLECVQDMDHENMFWYRQDPGLGLRLIYFSYDVKMKEKGDIPEGYSVSREKKERFSLILESASTNQTSMYLCASRIPGEEETQYFGPGTRLLVL.

This chain joins TRBV28 and TRBJ2-7; 8 bases align to TRBD1. Germline CDR1 MDHEN, CDR2 SYDVKM. Trimming removed 5 bases from V and 6 bases from J; junction bases left unmatched: 12. The CDR3 covers 15 residues. The CDR3 sequence: CASSAPGQGIGEQYF. The CDR3 coding sequence is TGTGCCAGCAGTGCTCCTGGACAGGGTATCGGCGAGCAGTACTTC.

The chain uses TRBV27 and TRBJ2-3; 9 bases are a match to TRBD1. The CDR3 covers 14 residues. Losses at the gene ends were 6 bases for V and 6 bases for J; bases not matched to a gene: 7. Germline V gene lookup returns CDR1 MNHEY and CDR2 SMNVEV (reference sequence). The CDR3 region is CASRLTGGRDTQYF. CDR3 coding DNA: TGTGCCAGCAGGTTGACAGGGGGTAGGGATACGCAGTATTTT.

The V call is TRBV25-1, the J call TRBJ1-1; possibly TRBD1 for D (5 bases). The CDR3 runs 11 residues. The V and J ends lost 4 bases and 10 bases respectively, with 10 bases between them. Germline V gene data show CDR1 as MGHDK and CDR2 as SYGVNS. CDR3 sequence (DNA): TGTGCCAGCAGTGGGGGGGGGTTAGCTTTCTTT. Translation: CASSGGGLAFF.

The chain carries TRBV11-2 and TRBJ2-7; D unresolved. This CDR3 spans 12 amino acids. V gave up 5 bases and J gave up 3 bases, with 8 bases separating them. Germline loops: CDR1 SGHAT, CDR2 FQNNGV. The CDR3 bases are TGTGCCAGCAGCCGCCAAAACTACGAGCAGTACTTC. Its protein product is CASSRQNYEQYF.

This clone has just a few counts. The sample holds other DNA sequences that translate to the same CDR3. The chain has TRBV30 and TRBJ1-1, with D possibly matching TRBD1 (6 bases). The V gene lost 0 bases and the J gene lost 0 bases, with 14 bases spanning the gap. In germline, CDR1 is GTSNPN, CDR2 SVGIG (reference sequence). This CDR3 has 16 residues. The CDR3 region is CAWSVQGHTVNTEAFF. CDR3 bases: TGTGCCTGGAGTGTACAGGGCCATACAGTGAACACTGAAGCTTTCTTT.

The chain has TRBV4-1 and TRBJ2-7, with 11 bases identical to TRBD2. This CDR3 is 16 amino acids long. Germline loops: CDR1 MGHRA, CDR2 YSYEKL. V trimming: 3 bases; J trimming: 3 bases; junction bases outside the gene matches: 7. CDR3 in amino acids: CASSHPSGRSRYEQYF. In nucleotides, the CDR3 is TGCGCCAGCAGCCACCCTAGCGGGAGGTCGCGCTACGAGCAGTACTTC.

As DNA, the CDR3 is TGTGCCAGCAGTTACTCGACAGGGGGCCTTCCGAATGAGCAGTTCTTC. The encoded protein is CASSYSTGGLPNEQFF. V gene TRBV6-6 combines with J gene TRBJ2-1; 10 bases are shared with TRBD1. This CDR3 spans 16 amino acids. Germline lookup yields CDR1 MNHNY and CDR2 SVGAGI (reference sequence). The junction had 6 bases not matched to a gene; V was cut back by 0 bases and J by 7 bases.

The chain recombines TRBV19 with TRBJ2-5; the D gene could be TRBD1 or TRBD2 (5 bases each). Germline CDR1 LNHDA, CDR2 SQIVND (reference sequence). V dropped 5 bases and J dropped 2 bases, with 18 bases sitting between them. The CDR3 loop spans 16 amino acids. CDR3 DNA: TGTGCCAGTAGTGCATCGTGGGGCTGGGGGCAAGAGACCCAGTACTTC. Translated: CASSASWGWGQETQYF.

This clone was recorded a few times. The chain uses TRBV6-1 and TRBJ2-1; the D gene could be TRBD1 or TRBD2 (5 bases each). The CDR3 runs to 12 residues. V was pared by 6 bases and J by 12 bases, with 15 bases between. Germline-derived CDR1 and CDR2 are MNHNS and SASEGT. In DNA, the CDR3 is TGTGCCAGCAGCCTCGGGGCTGGGTGGCAGTTCTTC. This encodes CASSLGAGWQFF.

The rearrangement links TRBV7-9 to TRBJ1-2; D is perhaps TRBD1 (5 bases). V lost 1 base to trimming and J lost 0 bases, with 12 bases between them. The CDR3 covers 16 residues. Germline loops: CDR1 SEHNR, CDR2 FQNEAQ (reference sequence). Here the CDR3 DNA reads TGTGCCAGCAGCTTAGGTCGGGGCTTAGCTAACTATGGCTACACCTTC. Translated, it gives CASSLGRGLANYGYTF.

The chain recombines TRBV10-3 with TRBJ1-5; a possible D gene is TRBD1 (5 bases). Per the germline V gene, CDR1 is ENHRY and CDR2 is SYGVKD. CDR3 length: 13 amino acids. Trimming removed 7 bases at V and 5 bases at J, with 12 bases between. CDR3 DNA sequence: TGTGCCATCACGGCGGGGGGGGATCAGCCCCAGCATTTT. Encoded protein: CAITAGGDQPQHF.

The chain carries TRBV7-9 and TRBJ2-1; D tentatively reads TRBD1 or TRBD2 (5 bases each). The CDR3 has 14 residues. The V and J ends lost 7 bases and 8 bases respectively, with 18 bases between them. From germline, CDR1 is SEHNR and CDR2 FQNEAQ (reference sequence). This CDR3 reads CASMGDGLAYEQFF. CDR3 DNA: TGTGCCAGCATGGGGGACGGACTGGCTTATGAGCAGTTCTTC.

The chain combines TRBV19 with TRBJ1-1; the D gene is possibly TRBD1 (5 bases). The V end was cut by 7 bases, the J end by 1 base, with 13 bases between. The CDR3 contains 14 residues. The germline V gene encodes CDR1 LNHDA and CDR2 SQIVND (reference sequence). CDR3: CASKGQQANTEAFF. The CDR3, as DNA: TGTGCCAGTAAGGGGCAGCAGGCGAACACTGAAGCTTTCTTT.

The chain employs TRBV28 and TRBJ1-1; D is perhaps TRBD1 (6 bases). Looked up from germline, CDR1 is MDHEN and CDR2 is SYDVKM. This CDR3 spans 15 amino acids. The V gene lost 3 bases and the J gene lost 0 bases, with 11 bases spanning the gap. The CDR3, as DNA: TGTGCCAGCAGTTTGACCGGACAGTTGAACACTGAAGCTTTCTTT. Protein product: CASSLTGQLNTEAFF.

The chain couples TRBV6-1 to TRBJ2-2, with D perhaps TRBD2 (6 bases). The CDR3 has 15 amino acids. V lost 1 base and J lost 7, with 13 bases in between. Germline V lookup: CDR1 MNHNS, CDR2 SASEGT. CDR3 region: CASSEGGGIGGELFF. The CDR3 nucleotides are TGTGCCAGCAGTGAAGGGGGCGGGATCGGCGGGGAGCTGTTTTTT.

This chain joins TRBV6-1 and TRBJ1-1; D ambiguous. This CDR3 spans 11 amino acids. Trimming took off 0 bases at V and 11 bases at J, with 7 bases between the two ends. Per germline, CDR1 MNHNS and CDR2 SASEGT. For the CDR3, the DNA is TGTGCCAGCAGTGAAGCCCTGGCCGCTTTCTTT. Residues: CASSEALAAFF.

This rearrangement joins TRBV11-2 to TRBJ1-2; 8 bases agree with TRBD1. CDR3 size: 15 residues. CDR1 and CDR2 from the germline V gene are SGHAT and FQNNGV. With V trimmed by 1 base and J by 6 bases, 7 bases remained unmatched. The DNA of the CDR3 is TGTGCCAGCAGCTTAGTTGGTCGCAGGGGGCATGGCTACACCTTC. As protein: CASSLVGRRGHGYTF.